These 22 T cell receptor beta chains came from one sample sequenced in a study of post-analysis software for immune sequencing data. General study findings and limits: A few TRBV segments were significantly more frequent in patients than in controls. TRBV5-6, TRBV5-1 and TRBV20-1 were among these segments.

The authors incorporated unique molecular identifiers into the TCR beta cDNA libraries. MiXCR was run by TCRdb on the PCR reads, yielding one entry per CDR3 protein. The sample has a few hundred thousand distinct CDR3 sequences, just over 35% seen once. Their antigen targets remain unknown. Sequencing was done on a sample of blood. Receptors were obtained from a girl aged 5-17 years with multiple sclerosis.

This sequence joins TRBV20-1 and TRBJ2-6, with 7 bases lining up with TRBD1. This CDR3 has 17 amino acids. Per germline, CDR1 DFQATT and CDR2 SNEGSKA (reference sequence). V was pared by 5 bases and J by 0 bases, with 10 bases of the junction left unmatched. Written as DNA, the CDR3 is TGCAGTGCTCTACAGGGGCGTACTAGCTCTGGGGCCAACGTCCTGACTTTC. This encodes CSALQGRTSSGANVLTF.

In its sample, this clonotype was seen many times. The chain links TRBV29-1 to TRBJ1-1, with D unresolved. CDR1 and CDR2 from the germline V gene are SQVTM and ANQGSEA. V was pared by 4 bases and J by 5 bases, with 14 bases between. CDR3 length equals 13 residues. CDR3 in DNA: TGCAGCGTTGTTCTCTCCGGTGGGACTGAAGCTTTCTTT. This codes for CSVVLSGGTEAFF.

This clonotype has at least ten counts. This rearrangement joins TRBV7-9 to TRBJ1-1; no clear D. With 3 bases removed from V and 3 bases from J, the gap between germline ends came to 11 bases. This CDR3 is built from 14 residues. Per the germline V gene, CDR1 is SEHNR and CDR2 is FQNEAQ (reference sequence). The chain's CDR3 is CASSFFGWDTEAFF. The DNA for the CDR3 is TGTGCCAGCAGCTTTTTCGGGTGGGACACTGAAGCTTTCTTT.

This clonotype has more than one count but fewer than ten. This rearrangement joins TRBV6-6 to TRBJ2-2; D unresolved. This CDR3 spans 13 amino acids. The V end lost 5 bases, the J end lost 2 bases, and 6 bases lay between the germline ends. CDR1 MNHNY and CDR2 SVGAGI come from the germline V gene (reference sequence). The CDR3 DNA follows: TGTGCCAGCAGTCGACAAAACACCGGGGAGCTGTTTTTT. Translated: CASSRQNTGELFF.

As concerns this clonotype: A much more abundant neighbour one base away suggests this may be a read error. The chain combines TRBV5-1 with TRBJ1-2; tentative D call: TRBD1 (6 bases). The CDR3 length is 13 residues. Germline CDR1 reads SGHRS; CDR2 reads YFSETQ. DNA for the CDR3: TGCGCCAGCAGCCCAGGGGTGAACTATGACTACACCTTC. It is translated as CASSPGVNYDYTF.

The chain combines TRBV7-2 with TRBJ2-7; D call uncertain. CDR1 and CDR2 from the germline V gene are SGHTA and FQGNSA. Trimming stripped 1 base from V and 2 bases from J, with 12 bases between. This CDR3 region has 15 residues. The CDR3, as DNA: TGTGCCAGCAGCTTAGTAGGCGGCACAACCTACGAGCAGTACTTC. Translated, it gives CASSLVGGTTYEQYF.

The CDR3 spells CASSLDAESYEQYF. The DNA of the CDR3 is TGCGCCAGCAGCTTGGATGCCGAATCCTACGAGCAGTACTTC. This sequence joins TRBV5-1 and TRBJ2-7; no definite D call. CDR1 and CDR2 from the germline V gene are SGHRS and YFSETQ. CDR3 length: 14 amino acids. V gave up 0 bases and J gave up 1 base, with 8 bases separating them.

This clonotype was counted many times. CDR3 region: CASSLAQYNEQFF. For the CDR3, the DNA is TGTGCCAGCAGCTTAGCCCAATACAATGAGCAGTTCTTC. The V and J genes are TRBV7-2 and TRBJ2-1, with unresolved D. Deletions cut 0 bases from V and 4 bases from J, with 4 bases between. The CDR3 has 13 residues. Germline CDR1 and CDR2: SGHTA and FQGNSA.

Many counts were recorded for this clonotype. The rearrangement uses TRBV3-1 and TRBJ2-7; D not resolved. The CDR3 runs to 14 residues. V was pared by 4 bases and J by 0 bases, with 10 bases between. Germline V CDR1 and CDR2: LGHDT, YNNKEL (reference sequence). CDR3: CASSPTFPSYEQYF. The CDR3 bases are TGTGCCAGCAGCCCTACATTCCCCTCCTACGAGCAGTACTTC.

Many counts were recorded for this clonotype. V usage is TRBV24-1 and J usage is TRBJ1-5, with D possibly matching TRBD1 (5 bases). Germline V CDR1 and CDR2: KGHDR, SFDVKD. This CDR3 has 13 amino acids. Trimming removed 4 bases from V and 2 bases from J, with 5 bases in between. The CDR3 loop reads CATSEGGNQPQHF. The CDR3 coding sequence is TGTGCCACCAGTGAAGGGGGCAATCAGCCCCAGCATTTT.

As regards this clonotype: Possible read error: a much larger clone is one base away. V and J are TRBV11-2 and TRBJ2-1; D is undetermined. The J call is uncertain, as TRBJ2-7 better fits the DNA end. CDR1 is SGHAT, CDR2 FQNNGV, per germline. The CDR3 spans 13 residues. The CDR3 spells CASSLALYNEQYF. The CDR3 region has the DNA TGTGCCAGCAGCTTGGCCCTCTACAATGAGCAGTACTTC.

About this clonotype: This may be a read error: a much more frequent sequence differs by one nucleotide. This chain uses TRBV27 with TRBJ1-2; 7 nucleotides line up with TRBD1. Germline V lookup: CDR1 MNHEY, CDR2 SMNVEV (reference sequence). The CDR3 has 16 residues. The CDR3 nucleotides are TGTACCAGCAGTTTTACAGCGGACAGGCGAGACTATGGCTACACCTTC. Residues: CTSSFTADRRDYGYTF.

This clonotype appeared a few times. The rearrangement uses TRBV7-8 and TRBJ2-3; 8 nucleotides match TRBD2. Losses at the gene ends were 5 bases for V and 0 bases for J; bases not matched to a gene: 10. Per the germline V gene, CDR1 is SGHVS and CDR2 is FQNEAQ. The CDR3 is made up of 17 amino acids. In DNA, the CDR3 is TGTGCCAGCAGCCACCCGGGACTAGGGGAGAGCACAGATACGCAGTATTTT. As protein: CASSHPGLGESTDTQYF.

As regards this clonotype: This may be a read error: a much more frequent sequence differs by one nucleotide. This chain connects TRBV12-3 or TRBV12-4 to TRBJ1-1; D unclear. The CDR3 is 14 amino acids. The V end lost 6 bases, the J end lost 6 bases, and 17 bases lay between the germline ends. In nucleotides, the CDR3 is TGTGCCAGCAGGCCAGGTTATTTGAGCGCTGAAGCTTTCTTT. Its translation: CASRPGYLSAEAFF.

This clonotype was detected only a few times. The V call is TRBV5-1, the J call TRBJ2-1; D gene ambiguous. Germline V gene data show CDR1 as SGHRS and CDR2 as YFSETQ. V was clipped by 1 base and J by 6 bases, with 11 bases between them. The CDR3 is made up of 14 amino acids. Written as DNA, the CDR3 is TGCGCCAGCAGCTTGTCGCAGCCACCCAATGAGCAGTTCTTC. This encodes CASSLSQPPNEQFF.

The chain carries TRBV5-6 and TRBJ2-5, with D uncertain. The germline V gene encodes CDR1 SGHDT and CDR2 YYEEEE. Between the trimmed V and J ends, which lost 5 bases and 1 base, there was a span of 18 bases. The CDR3 is 16 residues long. CDR3 residues: CASSSRAVLPQETQYF. The CDR3 region has the DNA TGTGCCAGCAGTTCCCGGGCAGTTCTCCCCCAAGAGACCCAGTACTTC.

The chain combines TRBV5-6 with TRBJ2-3; possibly TRBD2 for D (5 bases). Germline loops: CDR1 SGHDT, CDR2 YYEEEE. Trimming shortened V by 0 bases and J by 5 bases, and 10 bases separated the two germline ends. The CDR3 extends over 14 amino acids. Written as DNA, the CDR3 is TGTGCCAGCAGCTTGGGTGGTCGGGAAGATACGCAGTATTTT. This codes for CASSLGGREDTQYF.

This clonotype was detected ten times or more. The V call is TRBV27, the J call TRBJ1-2; D not resolved. V dropped 3 bases and J dropped 5 bases, with 13 bases sitting between them. The CDR3 runs 14 residues. Germline values: CDR1 MNHEY, CDR2 SMNVEV (reference sequence). CDR3 bases: TGTGCCAGCAGTTTTGGCAGCGACCTATATGGCTACACCTTC. This gives the protein CASSFGSDLYGYTF.

Turning to this clonotype: A much larger clone lies one base from this, so it may be a read error. The chain recombines TRBV9 with TRBJ2-5; D is unclear. CDR1 SGDLS and CDR2 YYNGEE come from the germline V gene. V lost 3 bases and J 11 bases, leaving 20 bases between the germline ends. CDR3 size: 14 residues. The CDR3 here is CASSARTDYNEQYF. CDR3 coding DNA: TGTGCCAGCAGCGCCCGGACGGATTACAATGAGCAGTACTTC.

This clonotype has at least ten counts. The J gene is TRBJ2-1, the V gene TRBV20-1, with 10 bases lining up with TRBD2. Germline V lookup: CDR1 DFQATT, CDR2 SNEGSKA (reference sequence). V dropped 1 base and J dropped 3; count of bases not matched to a gene: 6. CDR3 size: 16 residues. CDR3 coding DNA: TGCAGTGCTAGAGGGGCTAGCGGGAGACGCTACAATGAGCAGTTCTTC. Its protein is CSARGASGRRYNEQFF.

This rearrangement joins TRBV12-3 or TRBV12-4 to TRBJ2-5, with D possibly matching TRBD2 (5 bases). The V and J ends lost 6 bases and 6 bases respectively, with 14 bases between them. The CDR3 consists of 13 residues. The DNA for the CDR3 is TGTGCCAGCAGCCGAACTAGAAATCAGACCCAGTACTTC. Residues: CASSRTRNQTQYF.

At least ten counts were recorded for this clonotype. This chain links TRBV12-3 or TRBV12-4 with TRBJ1-2; D not certain. V was trimmed by 5 bases and J by 4 bases, leaving 20 bases between them. The CDR3 runs to 16 residues. CDR3 in amino acids: CASSPPWNPNTYGYTF. CDR3 bases: TGTGCCAGCAGTCCTCCCTGGAACCCCAACACCTATGGCTACACCTTC.